Included here is one TCR beta chain sequence, with context. Its antigen remains unidentified. Trimming cost V 2 bases and J 8 bases, with 12 bases left between them. Germline-derived CDR1 and CDR2 are ENHRY and SYGVKD. This CDR3 is built from 13 residues. The data stem from a study of cytomegalovirus exposure and HLA in healthy donors. Broader study findings: A later analysis reportedly identified an Asian-associated ancestry cluster as carrying fewer N-insertions than the roughly 720-donor mean. A later analysis found that most CMV-associated TCR beta chains appeared HLA-restricted. Later on, a genetic analysis was performed. It linked a missense variant in DCLRE1C with V- and J-gene trimming of TCR beta.

The PCR was carried out with 60 Vbeta primers and 13 Jbeta primers. Generated by immunoSEQ multiplex PCR, the TCRdb table keeps only in-frame clones and is missing some. The sample lists over 150,000 clones, approximately 80% occurring once. Input material: PBMCs. The sequence derives from a woman in her thirties or forties in good health and CMV-seropositive. The chain carries TRBV10-3 and TRBJ1-2; TRBD1 is a possible D gene (5 bases). The CDR3 region is CAISEPTVRGYTF. The CDR3 region has the DNA TGTGCCATCAGTGAGCCGACAGTTCGGGGCTACACCTTC.